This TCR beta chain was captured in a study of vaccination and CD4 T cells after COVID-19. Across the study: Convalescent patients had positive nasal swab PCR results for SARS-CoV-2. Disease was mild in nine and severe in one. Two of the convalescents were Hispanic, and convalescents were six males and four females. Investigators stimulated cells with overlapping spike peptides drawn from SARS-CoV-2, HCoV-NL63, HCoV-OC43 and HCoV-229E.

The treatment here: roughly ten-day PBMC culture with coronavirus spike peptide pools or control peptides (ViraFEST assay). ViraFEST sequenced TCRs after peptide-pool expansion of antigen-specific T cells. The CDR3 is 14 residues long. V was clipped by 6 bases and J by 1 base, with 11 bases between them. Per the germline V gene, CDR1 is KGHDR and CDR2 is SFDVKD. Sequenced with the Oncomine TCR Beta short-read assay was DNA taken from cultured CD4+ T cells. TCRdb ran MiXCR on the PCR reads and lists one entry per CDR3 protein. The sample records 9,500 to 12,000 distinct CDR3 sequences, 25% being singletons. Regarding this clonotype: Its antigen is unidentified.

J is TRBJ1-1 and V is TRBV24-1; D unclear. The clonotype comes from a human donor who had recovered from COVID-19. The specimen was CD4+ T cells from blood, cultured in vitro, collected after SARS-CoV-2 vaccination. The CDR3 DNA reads TGTGCCACCAGTAAGCTCAGGACGAACACTGAAGCTTTCTTT. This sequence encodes CATSKLRTNTEAFF.